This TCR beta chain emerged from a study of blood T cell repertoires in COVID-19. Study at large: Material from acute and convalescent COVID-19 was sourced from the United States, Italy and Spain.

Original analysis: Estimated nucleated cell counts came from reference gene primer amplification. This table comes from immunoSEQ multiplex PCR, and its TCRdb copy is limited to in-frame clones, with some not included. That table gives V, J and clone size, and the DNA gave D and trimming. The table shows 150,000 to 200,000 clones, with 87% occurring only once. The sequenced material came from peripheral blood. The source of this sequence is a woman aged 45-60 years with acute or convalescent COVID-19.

The CDR3 DNA reads TGTGCGACTTCGCCTAGCTCCTACAATGAGCAGTTCTTC. This sequence encodes CATSPSSYNEQFF. The chain uses TRBV30 and TRBJ2-1; D is unclear. The V gene's germline CDR1 is GTSNPN and CDR2 SVGIG (reference sequence). CDR3 length equals 13 residues.